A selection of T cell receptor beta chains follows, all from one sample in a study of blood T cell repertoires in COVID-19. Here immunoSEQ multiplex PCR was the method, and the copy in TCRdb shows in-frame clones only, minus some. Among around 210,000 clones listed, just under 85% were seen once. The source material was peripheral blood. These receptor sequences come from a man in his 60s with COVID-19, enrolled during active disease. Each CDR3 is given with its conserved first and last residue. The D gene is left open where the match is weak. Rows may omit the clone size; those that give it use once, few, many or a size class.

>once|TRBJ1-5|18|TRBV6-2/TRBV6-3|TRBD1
CASSYFRDRGLSNQPQHF
TGTGCCAGCAGTTACTTCCGGGACAGGGGTCTTAGCAATCAGCCCCAGCATTTT
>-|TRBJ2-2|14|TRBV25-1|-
CASSELGRGEELFF
TGTGCCAGCAGTGAATTAGGGCGGGGAGAGGAGCTGTTTTTT
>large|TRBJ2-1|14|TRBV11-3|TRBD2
CASSKWTRSVEQFF
TGTGCCAGCAGCAAATGGACTAGGTCGGTTGAGCAGTTCTTC
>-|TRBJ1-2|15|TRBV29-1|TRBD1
CSVEAVRQGTYGYTF
TGCAGCGTTGAGGCCGTAAGACAGGGGACATATGGCTACACCTTC
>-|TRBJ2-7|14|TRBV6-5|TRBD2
CASTGLASLYEQYF
TGTGCCAGCACCGGACTAGCGAGTCTCTACGAGCAGTACTTC
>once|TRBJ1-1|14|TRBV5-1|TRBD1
CASSLGTGNTEAFF
TGCGCCAGCAGCTTGGGGACAGGCAACACTGAAGCTTTCTTT
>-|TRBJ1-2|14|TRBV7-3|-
CASSPLSEGYGYTF
TGTGCCAGCAGCCCCCTCTCGGAGGGCTATGGCTACACCTTC
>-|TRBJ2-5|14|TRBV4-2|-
CASSQDIRGETQYF
TGTGCCAGCAGCCAAGACATCCGGGGGGAGACCCAGTACTTC
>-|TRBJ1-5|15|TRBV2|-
CASLKGKLSGQPQHF
TGTGCCTCCTTGAAGGGGAAGTTGTCGGGCCAGCCCCAGCATTTT
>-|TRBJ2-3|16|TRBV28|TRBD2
CASSSRGLASTDTQYF
TGTGCCAGCAGTTCCCGGGGACTAGCGAGCACAGATACGCAGTATTTT
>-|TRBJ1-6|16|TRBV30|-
CAWTGRLSSYNSPLHF
TGTGCCTGGACTGGCAGGCTTAGCTCCTATAATTCACCCCTCCACTTT
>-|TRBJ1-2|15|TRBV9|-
CASSVGQDNLGGYTF
TGTGCCAGCAGCGTAGGGCAGGACAACCTTGGCGGCTACACCTTC
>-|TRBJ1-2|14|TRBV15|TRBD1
CATSRDRGDYGYTF
TGTGCCACCAGCAGAGACAGGGGGGACTATGGCTACACCTTC
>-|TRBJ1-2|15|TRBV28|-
CASSPPSGRTYGYTF
TGTGCCAGCAGCCCACCATCGGGAAGGACCTATGGCTACACCTTC
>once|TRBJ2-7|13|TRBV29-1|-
CSVVDRRQGEQYF
TGCAGCGTTGTGGACAGACGGCAGGGAGAGCAGTACTTC
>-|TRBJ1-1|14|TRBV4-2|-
CASSQVMRTNEAFF
TGTGCCAGCAGCCAAGTGATGAGGACAAATGAAGCTTTCTTT